Each of the 29 T cell receptor beta chains below was sequenced from the same sample in a study of control samples from healthy donors and cancer patients. Profiling relied on immunoSEQ multiplex PCR, and the TCRdb table lists in-frame clones only, not all of them. Among more than 85,000 clones, roughly four fifths were seen once, and the ten largest hold around 14%. Sequences were obtained from blood. These receptors came from a woman in her 50s in good health.

The rearrangement links TRBV9 to TRBJ1-1, with a tentative D call TRBD1 (6 bases). Trimming removed 3 bases at V and 3 bases at J, with 9 bases between. CDR3 length: 13 residues. Germline lookup yields CDR1 SGDLS and CDR2 YYNGEE. This CDR3 is CASSAQGDTEAFF. The CDR3 DNA reads TGTGCCAGCAGCGCACAGGGTGACACTGAAGCTTTCTTT.

This chain links TRBV19 with TRBJ2-3; TRBD2 is a possible D gene (5 bases). The CDR3 consists of 13 residues. CDR1 is LNHDA, CDR2 SQIVND, per germline (reference sequence). V dropped 3 bases and J dropped 4 bases, with 8 bases sitting between them. CDR3 DNA sequence: TGTGCCAGTAGTATGCCGGGGTCAGATACGCAGTATTTT. It is translated as CASSMPGSDTQYF.

The chain employs TRBV24-1 and TRBJ1-4; 10 bases match TRBD1. The V gene end was trimmed by 2 bases and the J gene end by 7 bases; junction bases not matched to a gene: 9. From germline, CDR1 is KGHDR and CDR2 SFDVKD. This CDR3 contains 17 residues. The CDR3 protein is CATSDSGFGTGVEKLFF. As DNA, the CDR3 is TGTGCCACCAGTGATTCCGGTTTCGGGACAGGGGTTGAAAAACTGTTTTTT.

The gene calls are TRBV7-9 and TRBJ2-7, with 15 bases that match TRBD2. The V gene end was trimmed by 4 bases and the J gene end by 1 base; junction bases not matched to a gene: 5. This CDR3 is 17 amino acids long. Germline V gene lookup returns CDR1 SEHNR and CDR2 FQNEAQ (reference sequence). CDR3 protein: CASSSGLAGGISYEQYF. The DNA for the CDR3 is TGTGCCAGCAGCTCGGGACTAGCGGGAGGAATATCCTACGAGCAGTACTTC.

This chain links TRBV6-2 or TRBV6-3 with TRBJ2-2; 8 bases fit TRBD1. Germline lookup yields CDR1 MNHEY and CDR2 SVGEGT. V was pared by 2 bases and J by 2 bases, with 4 bases of the junction left unmatched. This CDR3 has 16 amino acids. CDR3 protein: CASSYGTGTNTGELFF. The CDR3 DNA reads TGTGCCAGCAGTTACGGGACAGGCACAAACACCGGGGAGCTGTTTTTT.

This rearrangement joins TRBV7-8 to TRBJ2-3; D not resolved. V was cut by 1 base and J by 7 bases, with 9 bases left in between. The CDR3 sequence is 13 residues long. Germline values: CDR1 SGHVS, CDR2 FQNEAQ. CDR3 protein: CASSLGPQNTQYF. CDR3 nucleotides: TGTGCCAGCAGCTTAGGACCCCAAAATACGCAGTATTTT. The complete variable domain, with remaining parts taken from reference TRBV7-8 and TRBJ2-3, reads GAGVSQSPRYKVAKRGQDVALRCDPISGHVSLFWYQQALGQGPEFLTYFQNEAQLDKSGLPSDRFFAERPEGSVSTLKIQRTQQEDSAVYLCASSLGPQNTQYFGPGTRLTVL.

The chain couples TRBV10-3 to TRBJ2-1; 8 bases line up with TRBD2. V shed 4 bases, J shed 7 bases, and the junction held 6 bases outside the gene matches. CDR3 length: 14 amino acids. From germline, CDR1 is ENHRY and CDR2 SYGVKD. The DNA for the CDR3 is TGTGCCATCAGTGTCGGGGGGGCCGGTAATGAGCAGTTCTTC. It is translated as CAISVGGAGNEQFF.

This clone was recorded a few times. V usage is TRBV14 and J usage is TRBJ1-3, with D unresolved. Trimming took off 1 base at V and 2 bases at J, with 15 bases between the two ends. This CDR3 is 17 amino acids long. CDR1 and CDR2 (germline): SGHDN, FVKESK. CDR3 sequence: CASSQVGTSGPGNTIYF. CDR3 in DNA: TGTGCCAGCAGCCAAGTAGGTACAAGCGGACCTGGAAACACCATATATTTT.

The V call is TRBV18, the J call TRBJ1-6; 9 nucleotides match TRBD1. The V gene's germline CDR1 is KGHSH and CDR2 LQKENI. The CDR3 loop spans 18 amino acids. The J segment lost 5 bases and the V segment lost 1 base, leaving 9 bases of the junction unmatched. The chain's CDR3 is CASSPQITGGKNNSPLHF. CDR3 bases: TGTGCCAGCTCACCACAAATTACAGGGGGCAAAAATAATTCACCCCTCCACTTT.

V is TRBV5-4 and J is TRBJ2-2; D not certain. The V and J ends lost 0 bases and 6 bases respectively, with 6 bases between them. CDR1 and CDR2 from the germline V gene are SGHNT and YYREEE (reference sequence). CDR3 length: 13 amino acids. The CDR3 DNA reads TGTGCCAGCAGCTTGGGGTATCCCGGGGAGCTGTTTTTT. It is translated as CASSLGYPGELFF.

The chain joins TRBV3-1 (or the pseudogene TRBV3-2) to TRBJ2-2; TRBD1 matches at 7 bases. Germline values: CDR1 LGHDT, CDR2 YNNKEL (reference sequence). J lost 7 bases, V lost 6 bases, and 14 bases had no gene match. The CDR3 contains 16 residues. In nucleotides, the CDR3 is TGTGCCAGCAGGAAAGAGAGGGGGCGTTTTATCGGGGAGCTGTTTTTT. The encoded protein is CASRKERGRFIGELFF.

Details on this clone: The junction differs from germline at one of its ends, possibly a read error. V gene TRBV7-9 combines with J gene TRBJ2-1; D remains unclear. The CDR3 runs 13 residues. Germline V lookup: CDR1 SEHNR, CDR2 FQNEAQ (reference sequence). DNA of the CDR3: TGTGCCAGCAGCTTACCTGCCTACCATGAGCAGTTCTTC. This translates into CASSLPAYHEQFF.

This clone was seen once. Other DNA sequences in this specimen translate into the identical CDR3. V and J are TRBV18 and TRBJ1-1; D gene ambiguous. The CDR3 totals 13 residues. Per germline, CDR1 KGHSH and CDR2 LQKENI. V was trimmed by 2 bases and J by 1 base, leaving 5 bases between them. In DNA form, the CDR3 reads TGTGCCAGCTCACCAGGCAGGAACACTGAAGCTTTCTTT. This translates into CASSPGRNTEAFF.

This clone was detected ten times or more. The rearrangement uses TRBV7-9 and TRBJ1-3; possible D gene TRBD1, 5 bases. CDR1 is SEHNR and CDR2 is FQNEAQ in the germline V gene (reference sequence). V lost 6 bases and J 0 bases, leaving 12 bases between the germline ends. The CDR3 consists of 15 residues. Here the CDR3 DNA reads TGTGCCAGCAGTAGAACAGGTATCTCTGGAAACACCATATATTTT. Translating it yields CASSRTGISGNTIYF.

The J gene is TRBJ1-1, the V gene TRBV18, with D possibly being TRBD1 (5 bases). The CDR3 spans 14 residues. CDR1 KGHSH and CDR2 LQKENI come from the germline V gene. Deletions cut 4 bases from V and 1 base from J, with 10 bases between. The CDR3 bases are TGTGCCAGCTCACACTCAGGGAGGAACACTGAAGCTTTCTTT. It translates to CASSHSGRNTEAFF.

The chain is built from TRBV3-1 (or the pseudogene TRBV3-2) and TRBJ1-6; D unresolved. Germline V gene data show CDR1 as LGHDT and CDR2 as YNNKEL (reference sequence). The germline V and J ends were trimmed by 4 bases and 3 bases, with 7 bases remaining between them. The CDR3 runs 14 residues. DNA for the CDR3: TGTGCCAGCAGCCTTAAACACTATAATTCACCCCTCCACTTT. The encoded protein is CASSLKHYNSPLHF.

This clone came up once. The rearrangement links TRBV28 to TRBJ1-3; the match to TRBD1 covers 7 bases. CDR3 length equals 14 residues. J gave up 4 bases and V 3 bases, and 3 bases lay outside the gene matches. Germline V gene data show CDR1 as MDHEN and CDR2 as SYDVKM. The CDR3 sequence is CASSLGGGGNTIYF. CDR3 DNA sequence: TGTGCCAGCAGTTTGGGAGGGGGCGGAAACACCATATATTTT. The complete variable domain, with remaining parts taken from reference TRBV28 and TRBJ1-3, reads DVKVTQSSRYLVKRTGEKVFLECVQDMDHENMFWYRQDPGLGLRLIYFSYDVKMKEKGDIPEGYSVSREKKERFSLILESASTNQTSMYLCASSLGGGGNTIYFGEGSWLTVV.

The chain combines TRBV2 with TRBJ1-6; D not resolved. Trimming cost V 0 bases and J 5 bases, with 8 bases left between them. The CDR3 has 15 amino acids. The germline CDR1 and CDR2 sequences are SNHLY and FYNNEI. The CDR3 region is CASSEATGNNSPLHF. The CDR3 DNA reads as TGTGCCAGCAGTGAAGCGACCGGTAATAATTCACCCCTCCACTTT.

The chain carries TRBV9 and TRBJ1-2; D uncertain. CDR1 SGDLS and CDR2 YYNGEE come from the germline V gene. Between the trimmed V and J ends, which lost 0 bases and 5 bases, there was a span of 8 bases. There are 13 residues in the CDR3. Here the CDR3 reads CASSVDQGYGYTF. The DNA of the CDR3 is TGTGCCAGCAGCGTAGACCAAGGATATGGCTACACCTTC.

The genes are TRBV6-5 and TRBJ1-1; D ambiguous. CDR3 length equals 11 residues. V was shortened by 7 bases and J by 0 bases, with 3 bases between the two germline ends. Germline V lookup: CDR1 MNHEY, CDR2 SVGAGI. DNA of the CDR3: TGTGCCAGCATCGTGAACACTGAAGCTTTCTTT. This gives the protein CASIVNTEAFF.

The chain carries TRBV24-1 and TRBJ2-3, with TRBD2 matching over 7 bases. J was trimmed by 0 bases and V by 8 bases; bases with no gene match: 7. Per the germline V gene, CDR1 is KGHDR and CDR2 is SFDVKD. The CDR3 has 15 amino acids. The DNA for the CDR3 is TGTGCCACCAAACGAAGCGGGACTAGCACAGATACGCAGTATTTT. This translates into CATKRSGTSTDTQYF.

The V gene is TRBV10-3, the J gene TRBJ2-1; 10 nucleotides align to TRBD1. CDR1 ENHRY and CDR2 SYGVKD come from the germline V gene. The CDR3 runs 16 residues. The V segment lost 5 bases and the J segment 10 bases; nucleotides outside the gene matches: 14. The CDR3 protein is CAISSGRGQGVGEQFF. The CDR3 DNA sequence: TGTGCCATCAGTTCGGGCCGAGGACAGGGGGTAGGGGAGCAGTTCTTC.

The J gene is TRBJ2-1, the V gene TRBV3-1 (or the pseudogene TRBV3-2); tentatively, D is TRBD1 or TRBD2 (5 bases each). Germline V CDR1 and CDR2: LGHDT, YNNKEL (reference sequence). V was cut by 0 bases and J by 5 bases, with 17 bases left in between. The CDR3 totals 17 residues. The CDR3 coding sequence is TGTGCCAGCAGCCAAGATAGAGAGGGACCTCTCCACAATGAGCAGTTCTTC. Translating it yields CASSQDREGPLHNEQFF.

The chain joins TRBV7-2 to TRBJ1-3, with no clear D. This CDR3 is 13 amino acids long. The germline CDR1 and CDR2 sequences are SGHTA and FQGNSA. Deletions cut 7 bases from V and 6 bases from J, with 13 bases between. DNA of the CDR3: TGTGCCAGCACCAGGAACGCCTTAAACACCATATATTTT. This codes for CASTRNALNTIYF.

J is TRBJ2-1 and V is TRBV3-1 (or the pseudogene TRBV3-2); 8 bases are a match to TRBD2. V dropped 1 base and J dropped 9; count of bases not matched to a gene: 8. Per the germline V gene, CDR1 is LGHDT and CDR2 is YNNKEL (reference sequence). The CDR3 has 15 amino acids. CDR3 in DNA: TGTGCCAGCAGCCAAGCGGGCCCCGGGAGGGGTGAGCAGTTCTTC. Protein product: CASSQAGPGRGEQFF.

The V and J genes are TRBV11-3 and TRBJ2-1; D is ambiguous. V was pared by 5 bases and J by 4 bases, with 18 bases between. Germline CDR1 reads SGHNT; CDR2 reads YENEEA. This CDR3 has 16 residues. CDR3 coding DNA: TGTGCCAGCAGCACCAAAACCCCGGCCCTATACAATGAGCAGTTCTTC. Amino acids: CASSTKTPALYNEQFF.

The chain recombines TRBV4-3 with TRBJ1-1; 9 bases agree with TRBD1. The CDR3 consists of 15 residues. V lost 5 bases and J lost 1; bases outside the gene matches: 5. Germline V gene data show CDR1 as LGHNA and CDR2 as YSLEER. CDR3 DNA sequence: TGCGCCAGCAGCTCCACGGGACAGGGGAACACTGAAGCTTTCTTT. The encoded protein is CASSSTGQGNTEAFF.

This chain connects TRBV5-1 to TRBJ2-7; TRBD1 aligns across 7 bases. The CDR3 loop spans 18 amino acids. Germline assignment: CDR1 SGHRS and CDR2 YFSETQ. V gave up 0 bases and J gave up 4 bases; unmatched junction bases: 16. CDR3 in amino acids: CASSLGIGQVSFYYEQYF. CDR3 sequence (DNA): TGCGCCAGCAGCTTGGGAATCGGACAGGTCTCTTTTTATTACGAGCAGTACTTC.

This chain joins TRBV6-2 or TRBV6-3 and TRBJ2-1, with 11 nucleotides matching TRBD2. V shed 6 bases, J shed 6 bases, and the junction held 7 bases outside the gene matches. Looked up from germline, CDR1 is MNHEY and CDR2 is SVGEGT. The length of the CDR3 is 15 residues. The chain's CDR3 is CASSEPGLAANEQFF. In DNA, the CDR3 is TGTGCCAGCAGCGAACCGGGACTAGCGGCCAATGAGCAGTTCTTC.